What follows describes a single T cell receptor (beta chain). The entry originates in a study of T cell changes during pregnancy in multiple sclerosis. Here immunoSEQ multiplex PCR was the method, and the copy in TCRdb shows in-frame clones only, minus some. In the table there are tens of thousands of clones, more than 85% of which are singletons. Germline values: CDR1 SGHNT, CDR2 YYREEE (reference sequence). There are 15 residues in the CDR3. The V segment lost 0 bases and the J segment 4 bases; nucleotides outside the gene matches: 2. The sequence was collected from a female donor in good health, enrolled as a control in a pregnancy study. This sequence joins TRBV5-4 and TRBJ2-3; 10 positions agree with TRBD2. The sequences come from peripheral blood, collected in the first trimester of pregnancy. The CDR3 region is CASSLERGGADTQYF. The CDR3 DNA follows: TGTGCCAGCAGCTTGGAGCGGGGGGGGGCAGATACGCAGTATTTT.